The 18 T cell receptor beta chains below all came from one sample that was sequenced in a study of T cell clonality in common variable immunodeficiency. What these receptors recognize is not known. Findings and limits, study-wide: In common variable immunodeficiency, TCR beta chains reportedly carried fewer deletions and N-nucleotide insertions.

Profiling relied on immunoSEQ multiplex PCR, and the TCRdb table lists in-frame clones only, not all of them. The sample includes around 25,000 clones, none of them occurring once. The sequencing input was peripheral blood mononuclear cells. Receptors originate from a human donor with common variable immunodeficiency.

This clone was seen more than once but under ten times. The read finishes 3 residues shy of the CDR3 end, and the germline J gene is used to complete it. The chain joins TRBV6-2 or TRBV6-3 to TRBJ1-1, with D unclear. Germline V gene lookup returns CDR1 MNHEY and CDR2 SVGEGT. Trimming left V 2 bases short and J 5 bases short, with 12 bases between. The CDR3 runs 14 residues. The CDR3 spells CASSYTRTGTEAFF. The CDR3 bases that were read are TGTGCCAGCAGTTACACTAGGACCGGGACTGAA.

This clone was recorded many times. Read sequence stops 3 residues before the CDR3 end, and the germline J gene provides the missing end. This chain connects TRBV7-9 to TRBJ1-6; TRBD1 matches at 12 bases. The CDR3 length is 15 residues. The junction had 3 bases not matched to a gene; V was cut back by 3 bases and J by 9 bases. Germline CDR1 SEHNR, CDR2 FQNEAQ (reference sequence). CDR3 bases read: TGTGCCAGCAGCTTCGGGACAGGGGGCGGTTCACCC. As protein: CASSFGTGGGSP. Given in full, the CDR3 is CASSFGTGGGSPLHF. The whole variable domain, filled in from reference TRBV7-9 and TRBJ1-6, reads DTGVSQNPRHKITKRGQNVTFRCDPISEHNRLYWYRQTLGQGPEFLTYFQNEAQLEKSRLLSDRFSAERPKGSFSTLEIQRTEQGDSAMYLCASSFGTGGGSPLHFGNGTRLTVT.

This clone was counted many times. The sequenced CDR3 bases are TGCAGTGCCAAGAGCCACAGGGGTGAA. Encoded protein: CSAKSHRGE. The whole CDR3 sequence reads CSAKSHRGEAFF. V and J are TRBV20-1 and TRBJ1-1; 7 bases match TRBD1. From the germline J gene comes the end of the CDR3, since the read stops 3 residues before it. CDR1 DFQATT and CDR2 SNEGSKA come from the germline V gene (reference sequence). Trimming removed 6 bases from V and 7 bases from J; junction bases left unmatched: 8. The CDR3 extends over 12 amino acids.

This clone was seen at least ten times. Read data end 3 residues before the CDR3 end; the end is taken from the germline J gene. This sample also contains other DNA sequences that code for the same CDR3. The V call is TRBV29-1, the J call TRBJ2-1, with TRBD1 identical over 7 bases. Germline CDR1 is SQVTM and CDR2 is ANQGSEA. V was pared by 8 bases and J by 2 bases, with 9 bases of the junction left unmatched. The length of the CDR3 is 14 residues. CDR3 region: CSQRQGGTYNEQFF. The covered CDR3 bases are TGCAGCCAGAGACAGGGTGGCACCTACAATGAG.

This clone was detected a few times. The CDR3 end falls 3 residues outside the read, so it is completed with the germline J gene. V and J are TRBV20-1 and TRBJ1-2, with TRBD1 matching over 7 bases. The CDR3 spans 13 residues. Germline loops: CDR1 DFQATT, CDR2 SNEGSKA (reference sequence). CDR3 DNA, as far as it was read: TGCAGTGCTAGAGCACGACAGGGTCAGGGC. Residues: CSARARQGQG. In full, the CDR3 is CSARARQGQGYTF.

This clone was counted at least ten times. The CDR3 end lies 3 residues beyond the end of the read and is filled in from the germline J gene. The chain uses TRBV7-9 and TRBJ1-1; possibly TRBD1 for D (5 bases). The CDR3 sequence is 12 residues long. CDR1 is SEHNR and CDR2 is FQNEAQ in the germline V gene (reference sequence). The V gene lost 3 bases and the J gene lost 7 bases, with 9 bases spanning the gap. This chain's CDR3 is CASSLGGVEAFF. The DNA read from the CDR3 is TGTGCCAGCAGCTTGGGGGGGGTTGAA. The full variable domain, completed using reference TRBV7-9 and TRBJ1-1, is DTGVSQNPRHKITKRGQNVTFRCDPISEHNRLYWYRQTLGQGPEFLTYFQNEAQLEKSRLLSDRFSAERPKGSFSTLEIQRTEQGDSAMYLCASSLGGVEAFFGQGTRLTVV.

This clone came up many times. The CDR3 here is CASSDIAGGTDTQYF. The DNA read from the CDR3 is TGTGCCAGTAGCGATATAGCGGGGGGCACAGATACG. This chain joins TRBV19 and TRBJ2-3; TRBD2 aligns across 9 bases. Sequencing ends 3 residues short of the CDR3 end; the germline J gene provides the rest. The CDR3 covers 15 residues. The V segment lost 6 bases and the J segment 1 base; nucleotides outside the gene matches: 5. The V gene's germline CDR1 is LNHDA and CDR2 SQIVND (reference sequence).

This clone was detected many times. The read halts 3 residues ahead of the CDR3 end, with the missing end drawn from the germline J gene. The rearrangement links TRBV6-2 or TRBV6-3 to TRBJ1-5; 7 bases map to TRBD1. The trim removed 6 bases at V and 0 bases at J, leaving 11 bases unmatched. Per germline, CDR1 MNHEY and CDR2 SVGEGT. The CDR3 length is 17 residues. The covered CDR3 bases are TGTGCCAGCAGCCTCGAGGGGACAGCCTATAGCAATCAGCCC. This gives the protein CASSLEGTAYSNQP. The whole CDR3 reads CASSLEGTAYSNQPQHF.

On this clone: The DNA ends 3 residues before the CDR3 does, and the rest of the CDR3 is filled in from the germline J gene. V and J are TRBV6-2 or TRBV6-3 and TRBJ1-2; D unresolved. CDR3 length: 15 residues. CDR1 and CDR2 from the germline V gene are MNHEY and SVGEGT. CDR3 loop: CASSYHADGLGGYTF. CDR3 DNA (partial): TGTGCCAGCAGTTACCACGCGGACGGACTCGGGGGC.

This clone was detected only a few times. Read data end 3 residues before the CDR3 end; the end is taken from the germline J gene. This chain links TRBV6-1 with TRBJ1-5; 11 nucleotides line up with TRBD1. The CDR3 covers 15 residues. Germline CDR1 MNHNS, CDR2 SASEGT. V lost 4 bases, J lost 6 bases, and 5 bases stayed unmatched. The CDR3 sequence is CASSVPGQGGQPQHF. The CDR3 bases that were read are TGTGCCAGCAGTGTCCCGGGACAGGGGGGTCAGCCC.

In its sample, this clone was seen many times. Incomplete CDR3 DNA: TGTGCCAGCTCACCACCTCTATCCAATGACAGGGGAGGCGAG. Amino acids: CASSPPLSNDRGGE. The entire CDR3 reads CASSPPLSNDRGGEQYF. The chain employs TRBV18 and TRBJ2-7; 8 bases fit TRBD1. With the read ending 3 residues before the CDR3 end, the germline J gene is used to fill in that end. This CDR3 has 17 residues. Germline CDR1 KGHSH, CDR2 LQKENI. V was clipped by 0 bases and J by 6 bases; unmatched bases: 13.

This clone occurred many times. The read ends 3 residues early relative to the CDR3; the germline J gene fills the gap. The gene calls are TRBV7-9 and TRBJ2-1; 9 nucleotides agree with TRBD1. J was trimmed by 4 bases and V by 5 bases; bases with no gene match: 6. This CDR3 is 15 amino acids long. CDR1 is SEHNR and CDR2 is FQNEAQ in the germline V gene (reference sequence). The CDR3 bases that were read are TGTGCCAGCAGCCGTGGACAGGGGATTTACAATGAG. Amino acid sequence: CASSRGQGIYNE. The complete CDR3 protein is CASSRGQGIYNEQFF.

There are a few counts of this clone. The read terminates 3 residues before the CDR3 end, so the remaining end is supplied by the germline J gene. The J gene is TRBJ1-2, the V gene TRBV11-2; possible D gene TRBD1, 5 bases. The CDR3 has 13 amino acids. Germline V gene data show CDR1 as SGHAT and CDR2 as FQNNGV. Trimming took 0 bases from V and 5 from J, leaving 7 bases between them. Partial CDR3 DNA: TGTGCCAGCAGCTTAGATAGGGGTTATGGC. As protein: CASSLDRGYG. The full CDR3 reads CASSLDRGYGYTF.

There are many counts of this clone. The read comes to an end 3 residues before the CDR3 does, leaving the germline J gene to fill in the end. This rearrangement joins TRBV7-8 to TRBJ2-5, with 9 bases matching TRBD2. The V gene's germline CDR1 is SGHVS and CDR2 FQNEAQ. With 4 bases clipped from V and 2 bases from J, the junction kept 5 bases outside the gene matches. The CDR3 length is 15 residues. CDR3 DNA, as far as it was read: TGTGCCAGCAGCTACTATAGCGGGGGACAAGAGACC. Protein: CASSYYSGGQET. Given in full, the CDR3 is CASSYYSGGQETQYF.

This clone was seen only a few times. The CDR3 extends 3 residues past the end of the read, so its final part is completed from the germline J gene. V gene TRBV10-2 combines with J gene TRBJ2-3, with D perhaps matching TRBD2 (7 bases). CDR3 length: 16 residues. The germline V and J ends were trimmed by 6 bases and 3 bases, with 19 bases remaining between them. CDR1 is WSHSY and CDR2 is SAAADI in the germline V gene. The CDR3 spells CASSNRGAGATDTQYF. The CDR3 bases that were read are TGCGCCAGCAGCAACCGGGGGGCGGGAGCTACAGATACG.

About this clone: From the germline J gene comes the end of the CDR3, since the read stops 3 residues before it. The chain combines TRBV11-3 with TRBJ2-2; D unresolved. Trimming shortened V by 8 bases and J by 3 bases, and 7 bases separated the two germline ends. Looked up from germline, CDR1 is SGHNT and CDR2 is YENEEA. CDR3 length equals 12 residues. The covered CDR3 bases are TGTGCCAGCGCAGTATACACCGGGGAG. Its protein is CASAVYTGE. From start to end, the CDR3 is CASAVYTGELFF.

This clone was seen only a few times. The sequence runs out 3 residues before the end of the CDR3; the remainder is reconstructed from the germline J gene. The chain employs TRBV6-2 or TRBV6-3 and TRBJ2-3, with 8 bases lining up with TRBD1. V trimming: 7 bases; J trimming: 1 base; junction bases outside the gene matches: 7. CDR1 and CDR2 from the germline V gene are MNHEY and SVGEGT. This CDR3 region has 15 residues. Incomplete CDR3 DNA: TGTGCCAGCACCTCGACAGGGGTTGGCACAGATACG. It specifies CASTSTGVGTDT. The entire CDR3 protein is CASTSTGVGTDTQYF.

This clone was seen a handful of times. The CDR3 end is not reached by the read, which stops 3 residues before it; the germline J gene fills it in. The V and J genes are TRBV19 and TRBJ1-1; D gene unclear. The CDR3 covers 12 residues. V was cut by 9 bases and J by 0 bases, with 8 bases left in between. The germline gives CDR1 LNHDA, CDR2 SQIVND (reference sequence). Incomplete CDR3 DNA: TGTGCCAGCAACTACATGAACACTGAA. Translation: CASNYMNTE. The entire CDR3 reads CASNYMNTEAFF. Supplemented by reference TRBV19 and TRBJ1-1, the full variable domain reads DGGITQSPKYLFRKEGQNVTLSCEQNLNHDAMYWYRQDPGQGLRLIYYSQIVNDFQKGDIAEGYSVSREKKESFPLTVTSAQKNPTAFYLCASNYMNTEAFFGQGTRLTVV.